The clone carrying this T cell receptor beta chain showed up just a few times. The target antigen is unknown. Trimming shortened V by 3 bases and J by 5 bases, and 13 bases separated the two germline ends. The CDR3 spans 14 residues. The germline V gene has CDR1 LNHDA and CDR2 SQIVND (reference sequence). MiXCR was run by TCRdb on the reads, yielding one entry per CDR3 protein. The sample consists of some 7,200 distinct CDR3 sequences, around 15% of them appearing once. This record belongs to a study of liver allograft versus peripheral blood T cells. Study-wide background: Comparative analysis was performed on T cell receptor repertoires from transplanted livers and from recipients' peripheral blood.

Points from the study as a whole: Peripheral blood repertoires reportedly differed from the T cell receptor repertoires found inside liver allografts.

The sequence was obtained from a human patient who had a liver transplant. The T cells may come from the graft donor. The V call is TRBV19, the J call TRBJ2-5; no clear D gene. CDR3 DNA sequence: TGTGCCAGTAGTATGGAAGGGATGTGGGAGACCCAGTACTTC. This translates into CASSMEGMWETQYF.